Sequencing of this TCR beta chain was carried out in a study of persistence of HIV-infected CD4 T cells. With regard to this clone: Its antigen remains unidentified.

Overlapping HIV-1 Gag 15-mer peptides at about 1 ug per peptide per mL were used. CD40L-negative CD69-negative CD45RO-high memory CD4+ T cells were sorted as populations depleted of antigen-responding cells. This was the immunoSEQ version 4 assay in survey mode. The assay was immunoSEQ multiplex PCR, and TCRdb's table has in-frame clones only and misses some. The sample contains more than 30,000 clones, approximately 78% of which appear only once. V was clipped by 7 bases and J by 4 bases, with 9 bases between them. This CDR3 contains 11 residues. Germline V gene data show CDR1 as DFQATT and CDR2 as SNEGSKA (reference sequence).

The chain links TRBV20-1 to TRBJ2-3; D gene uncertain. Sequences were derived from cultured CD4+ T cells from PBMCs, sampled from a patient who received antiretroviral therapy. The receptor's source is an adult with HIV. The donor label of this sample is uncertain. The CDR3 sequence: CSGRLADTQYF. The CDR3 DNA reads as TGCAGTGGGCGTTTAGCAGATACGCAGTATTTT.